This entry lists 7 T cell receptor beta chains sequenced from one sample in a study of control samples from healthy donors and cancer patients. The repertoire was sequenced with immunoSEQ multiplex PCR; TCRdb's copy has only in-frame clones and lacks some. The table lists 120,000 or so clones, less than 95% of them singletons. The sample consisted of blood. These receptors were obtained from a man aged 18-30 years in good health.

V usage is TRBV7-2 and J usage is TRBJ2-3; 8 nucleotides match TRBD1. Trimming removed 1 base from V and 6 bases from J; junction bases left unmatched: 3. Germline loops: CDR1 SGHTA, CDR2 FQGNSA. This CDR3 region has 14 residues. The CDR3 coding sequence is TGTGCCAGCAGCTTAGACAGGGGGATTGATACGCAGTATTTT. Encoded protein: CASSLDRGIDTQYF.

The chain couples TRBV4-1 to TRBJ1-1, with D perhaps TRBD1 (5 bases). Germline V lookup: CDR1 MGHRA, CDR2 YSYEKL. The CDR3 has 16 residues. V was trimmed by 5 bases and J by 6 bases, leaving 22 bases between them. The CDR3 is CASSWALDSRPPEAFF. CDR3 coding DNA: TGCGCCAGCAGCTGGGCCCTCGACAGTCGCCCCCCTGAAGCTTTCTTT.

The V and J genes are TRBV11-2 and TRBJ1-2, with 8 nucleotides matching TRBD1. The junction had 2 bases not matched to a gene; V was cut back by 4 bases and J by 4 bases. The germline V gene has CDR1 SGHAT and CDR2 FQNNGV. The CDR3 loop spans 13 amino acids. DNA for the CDR3: TGTGCCAGCAGCTCAGGGGGCTCCTATGGCTACACCTTC. Translated, it gives CASSSGGSYGYTF.

V usage is TRBV11-2 and J usage is TRBJ1-1; D gene uncertain. This CDR3 contains 11 residues. In germline, CDR1 is SGHAT, CDR2 FQNNGV. V was pared by 2 bases and J by 11 bases, with 9 bases between. The DNA of the CDR3 is TGTGCCAGCAGCTTAATAGGCGACGCTTTCTTT. Amino acid sequence: CASSLIGDAFF.

This chain connects TRBV7-3 to TRBJ1-5, with a tentative D call TRBD1 (6 bases). CDR3 length: 13 amino acids. V lost 1 base and J lost 10, with 11 bases in between. Germline V CDR1 and CDR2: SGHTA, FQGTGA. CDR3 in DNA: TGTGCCAGCAGCTTAAGGAGGGGGGCACCCCAGCATTTT. Its protein product is CASSLRRGAPQHF.

V gene TRBV7-3 combines with J gene TRBJ1-2; D possibly corresponds to TRBD1 (6 bases). Germline-derived CDR1 and CDR2 are SGHTA and FQGTGA. Trimming removed 5 bases at V and 8 bases at J, with 15 bases between. The CDR3 spans 13 residues. CDR3 residues: CASSPQGREGYTF. CDR3 nucleotides: TGTGCCAGCAGCCCCCAGGGGCGCGAGGGCTACACCTTC. The entire variable domain, with the rest obtained from reference TRBV7-3 and TRBJ1-2, is as follows: GAGVSQTPSNKVTEKGKYVELRCDPISGHTALYWYRQSLGQGPEFLIYFQGTGAADDSGLPNDRFFAVRPEGSVSTLKIQRTERGDSAVYLCASSPQGREGYTFGSGTRLTVV.

The chain combines TRBV7-9 with TRBJ2-3; TRBD2 matches at 9 bases. J lost 3 bases, V lost 7 bases, and 17 bases had no gene match. The CDR3 is 18 residues long. Germline CDR1 SEHNR, CDR2 FQNEAQ (reference sequence). The chain's CDR3 is CASTPVGSGGQGTDTQYF. As DNA, the CDR3 is TGTGCCAGCACCCCAGTGGGTAGCGGGGGCCAAGGTACAGATACGCAGTATTTT.